This paragraph covers one T cell receptor beta chain sequence. The CDR3 covers 15 residues. Deletions cut 3 bases from V and 6 bases from J, with 17 bases between. The germline V gene encodes CDR1 SEHNR and CDR2 FQNEAQ (reference sequence). Method: immunoSEQ multiplex PCR; TCRdb's copy keeps in-frame clones and lacks some. The data contain roughly 250,000 clones, about 76% of them singletons. The entry originates in a study of blood T cell repertoires in COVID-19. The V gene is TRBV7-9, the J gene TRBJ1-2; weak D call: TRBD1 (6 bases). The origin of this receptor is a woman aged 60-75 years with active or convalescent COVID-19. The sample taken for sequencing was peripheral blood. For the CDR3, the DNA is TGTGCCAGCAGCTTTTTTGCGGTAGGACAGCATGGCTACACCTTC. Protein: CASSFFAVGQHGYTF.